Below, 16 T cell receptor beta chains from the same sample are listed, as sequenced in a study of cytomegalovirus exposure and HLA in healthy donors. Sequencing was performed with immunoSEQ multiplex PCR; in TCRdb, only in-frame clones are kept and a portion is missing. The data contain around 150,000 clones, 84% of them seen just once; the ten biggest clones take up approximately 10%. The sequencing input was PBMCs. These receptors were obtained from a man aged 25-45 years in good health and CMV-seropositive.

This clone was recorded once. The chain uses TRBV9 and TRBJ2-1; perhaps TRBD2 as D (5 bases). The V gene's germline CDR1 is SGDLS and CDR2 YYNGEE. The CDR3 spans 13 residues. V lost 5 bases and J 2 bases, leaving 8 bases between the germline ends. CDR3 amino acids: CASSPGTYNEQFF. CDR3 bases: TGTGCCAGCAGTCCGGGGACCTACAATGAGCAGTTCTTC.

The chain employs TRBV2 and TRBJ1-1, with unresolved D. V was cut by 4 bases and J by 6 bases, with 6 bases left in between. CDR3 size: 11 residues. Germline V lookup: CDR1 SNHLY, CDR2 FYNNEI. The CDR3 coding sequence is TGTGCCAGCAGTGCGCGGGCTGAAGCTTTCTTT. This codes for CASSARAEAFF. The variable domain in full, with the rest retrieved from reference TRBV2 and TRBJ1-1, is EPEVTQTPSHQVTQMGQEVILRCVPISNHLYFYWYRQILGQKVEFLVSFYNNEISEKSEIFDDQFSVERPDGSNFTLKIRSTKLEDSAMYFCASSARAEAFFGQGTRLTVV.

The chain recombines TRBV9 with TRBJ2-1, with TRBD2 matching over 9 bases. CDR3 length: 16 residues. Germline CDR1 reads SGDLS; CDR2 reads YYNGEE. After removal of 3 bases from V and 4 bases from J, the junction contained 8 bases not matched to a gene. The CDR3 loop is CASSARAGGTYNEQFF. CDR3 coding DNA: TGTGCCAGCAGCGCTCGAGCGGGAGGTACTTACAATGAGCAGTTCTTC. Filled out from reference TRBV9 and TRBJ2-1, the complete variable domain reads DSGVTQTPKHLITATGQRVTLRCSPRSGDLSVYWYQQSLDQGLQFLIQYYNGEERAKGNILERFSAQQFPDLHSELNLSSLELGDSALYFCASSARAGGTYNEQFFGPGTRLTVL.

This clone was counted between two and nine times. This chain uses TRBV18 with TRBJ1-2; 8 bases are a match to TRBD1. V shed 1 base, J shed 4 bases, and the junction held 5 bases outside the gene matches. The CDR3 totals 15 residues. Germline lookup yields CDR1 KGHSH and CDR2 LQKENI. The CDR3 protein is CASSPLPGTGYGYTF. CDR3 coding DNA: TGTGCCAGCTCACCACTACCCGGGACAGGCTATGGCTACACCTTC.

This clone was observed once. The chain is built from TRBV6-6 and TRBJ1-5, with D possibly TRBD1 on 5 matching bases. CDR1 and CDR2 (germline): MNHNY, SVGAGI (reference sequence). The V gene lost 6 bases and the J gene lost 7 bases, with 13 bases spanning the gap. This CDR3 contains 13 residues. Here the CDR3 reads CASSDDKGQPQHF. CDR3 in DNA: TGTGCCAGCAGCGACGACAAGGGGCAGCCCCAGCATTTT.

J is TRBJ2-3 and V is TRBV28; no reliable D call. V lost 5 bases, J lost 1 base, and 10 bases lay in between. This CDR3 spans 14 amino acids. The germline V gene has CDR1 MDHEN and CDR2 SYDVKM. CDR3 DNA: TGTGCCAGCAGTCCCCACTCCGGCACAGATACGCAGTATTTT. Translating gives CASSPHSGTDTQYF.

V is TRBV6-1 and J is TRBJ2-5; 10 bases are shared with TRBD1. The CDR3 is 15 amino acids. Trimming took 3 bases from V and 4 from J; bases not matched to a gene: 5. Germline V gene data show CDR1 as MNHNS and CDR2 as SASEGT. CDR3: CASSEWTGGGETQYF. DNA for the CDR3: TGTGCCAGCAGTGAGTGGACAGGGGGAGGAGAGACCCAGTACTTC.

This clone came up a few times. The J gene is TRBJ1-1, the V gene TRBV18, with TRBD1 matching 7 bases. The CDR3 is 15 amino acids. V lost 0 bases to trimming and J lost 3 bases; unmatched junction nucleotides: 4. CDR1 and CDR2 (germline): KGHSH, LQKENI. The CDR3 nucleotides read TGTGCCAGCTCACCACCGAGCAGGGGGGACACTGAAGCTTTCTTT. This encodes CASSPPSRGDTEAFF.

The count of this clone is one. The rearrangement joins TRBV4-2 to TRBJ2-6, with D hard to call. V was pared by 1 base and J by 3 bases, with 4 bases between. The CDR3 loop spans 14 amino acids. The germline V gene has CDR1 LGHNA and CDR2 YNFKEQ. The CDR3 loop reads CASSQGDGANVLTF. The DNA for the CDR3 is TGTGCCAGCAGCCAAGGCGATGGGGCCAACGTCCTGACTTTC.

The genes are TRBV18 and TRBJ1-4, with TRBD1 matching over 7 bases. The CDR3 has 14 amino acids. Unmatched junction bases numbered 7, after V lost 6 bases and J lost 6 bases. Germline V gene sequence: CDR1 KGHSH, CDR2 LQKENI. CDR3 sequence (DNA): TGTGCCAGCTCGCCGACAGGGCCACATGAAAAACTGTTTTTT. It encodes CASSPTGPHEKLFF.

The V call is TRBV19, the J call TRBJ2-1; tentatively, D is TRBD2 (5 bases). The germline V gene has CDR1 LNHDA and CDR2 SQIVND (reference sequence). V dropped 3 bases and J dropped 0 bases, with 9 bases sitting between them. The CDR3 length is 15 residues. CDR3 bases: TGTGCCAGTAGTATCAAAGAGGGCTCCTACAATGAGCAGTTCTTC. Translating gives CASSIKEGSYNEQFF.

The chain couples TRBV28 to TRBJ2-7; weak D call: TRBD2 (6 bases). This CDR3 spans 16 amino acids. Trimming removed 3 bases from V and 0 bases from J, with 15 bases in between. The germline V gene has CDR1 MDHEN and CDR2 SYDVKM. CDR3: CASSFNRDSSSYEQYF. The DNA of the CDR3 is TGTGCCAGCAGTTTCAATAGGGACTCTTCCTCCTACGAGCAGTACTTC.

The chain has TRBV7-2 and TRBJ2-1, with 8 bases fitting TRBD2. V lost 0 bases to trimming and J lost 3 bases; unmatched junction nucleotides: 4. Germline CDR1 reads SGHTA; CDR2 reads FQGNSA. CDR3 length equals 16 residues. In nucleotides, the CDR3 is TGTGCCAGCAGCTTAGCCGTACGGGGGGGCTACAATGAGCAGTTCTTC. As protein: CASSLAVRGGYNEQFF.

The chain has TRBV9 and TRBJ2-1, with D uncertain. V lost 6 bases, J lost 0 bases, and 19 bases lay in between. Germline values: CDR1 SGDLS, CDR2 YYNGEE. This CDR3 contains 17 residues. The CDR3 DNA reads TGTGCCAGCAATGCTAAAACCTCTACGAGCTCCTACAATGAGCAGTTCTTC. Amino acid sequence: CASNAKTSTSSYNEQFF.

Written as DNA, the CDR3 is TGTGCCAGCAGTGAACAGAACACTGAAGCTTTCTTT. This codes for CASSEQNTEAFF. V is TRBV6-1 and J is TRBJ1-1; D gene unclear. Germline CDR1 MNHNS, CDR2 SASEGT. V was trimmed by 2 bases and J by 1 base, leaving 2 bases between them. The CDR3 sequence is 12 residues long.

J is TRBJ1-2 and V is TRBV29-1, with TRBD1 matching 8 bases. Germline loops: CDR1 SQVTM, CDR2 ANQGSEA. Trimming took 7 bases from V and 8 from J; bases not matched to a gene: 15. The CDR3 consists of 14 residues. CDR3 sequence (DNA): TGCAGCGCCACGGACAGGGAAGGACTCCGCGGCTACACCTTC. Translation gives CSATDREGLRGYTF.